The 10 T cell receptor beta chains below come from one sample, sequenced in a study of T cell repertoires in cytomegalovirus infection. TCRdb called the reads again in MiXCR, with one record for every CDR3 protein. The sample carries roughly 990,000 distinct CDR3 sequences, about a third recorded once. No antigens are known for them. Material: cultured CD8+ T cells from PBMCs, obtained from culture after CMV antigen stimulation. These receptor sequences come from a human donor in good health (CMV status not recorded). Some clones in this sample may be carry-over from other donors' samples.

This clonotype was observed a few times. This sequence joins TRBV18 and TRBJ1-2, with D hard to call. The V and J ends lost 4 bases and 6 bases respectively, with 15 bases between them. This CDR3 contains 14 residues. Germline CDR1 reads KGHSH; CDR2 reads LQKENI. CDR3 region: CASSRGPVDDGYTF. The CDR3 region has the DNA TGTGCCAGCTCACGCGGGCCCGTGGATGATGGCTACACCTTC.

This clonotype has more than one count but fewer than ten. The V call is TRBV7-2, the J call TRBJ2-1, with D possibly being TRBD1 or TRBD2 (6 bases each). This CDR3 contains 16 residues. V lost 1 base and J 2 bases, leaving 12 bases between the germline ends. Germline-derived CDR1 and CDR2 are SGHTA and FQGNSA. The CDR3 spells CASSLEVGGPYNEQFF. CDR3 sequence (DNA): TGTGCCAGCAGCTTAGAGGTGGGGGGCCCCTACAATGAGCAGTTCTTC.

The chain has TRBV9 and TRBJ2-2; D uncertain. Germline loops: CDR1 SGDLS, CDR2 YYNGEE. CDR3 length: 14 residues. V dropped 0 bases and J dropped 8 bases, with 11 bases sitting between them. The CDR3 region has the DNA TGTGCCAGCAGCGTAGACTCTCTCCGGGGGGAGCTGTTTTTT. Translated: CASSVDSLRGELFF.

The chain carries TRBV5-8 and TRBJ1-2; D possibly corresponds to TRBD1 (5 bases). The CDR3 is made up of 17 amino acids. V was cut by 1 base and J by 0 bases, with 16 bases left in between. CDR1 and CDR2 from the germline V gene are SGHTS and YDEGEE. The CDR3 DNA is TGTGCCAGCAGCTTGATGCGGGGCCGCCTTACTAACTATGGCTACACCTTC. Amino acids: CASSLMRGRLTNYGYTF.

This chain uses TRBV12-3 or TRBV12-4 with TRBJ1-2; 7 nucleotides line up with TRBD1. The CDR3 runs 14 residues. J lost 4 bases, V lost 6 bases, and 8 bases had no gene match. The CDR3 bases are TGTGCCAGCAGGACTCGACAGGGAGGCTATGGCTACACCTTC. Encoded protein: CASRTRQGGYGYTF.

This clonotype was found many times. This rearrangement joins TRBV28 to TRBJ2-5; D gene unclear. CDR1 MDHEN and CDR2 SYDVKM come from the germline V gene. The length of the CDR3 is 16 residues. The V gene lost 2 bases and the J gene lost 0 bases, with 13 bases spanning the gap. Written as DNA, the CDR3 is TGTGCCAGCAGTTTAGGGCAGTTCTTGTACCAAGAGACCCAGTACTTC. As protein: CASSLGQFLYQETQYF.

This clonotype was detected only a few times. The CDR3, as DNA: TGTGCCAGCAGTCAGCCCGATGGGGGGAAAGAGACCCAGTACTTC. Translated: CASSQPDGGKETQYF. J is TRBJ2-5 and V is TRBV6-1; a possible D gene is TRBD2 (6 bases). Between the trimmed V and J ends, which lost 5 bases and 3 bases, there was a span of 16 bases. This CDR3 spans 15 amino acids. Germline CDR1 and CDR2: MNHNS and SASEGT.

This rearrangement joins TRBV5-8 to TRBJ1-1; D is unresolved. Germline assignment: CDR1 SGHTS and CDR2 YDEGEE. The CDR3 runs 13 residues. V shed 2 bases and J shed 0 bases, with 5 bases lying between them. The CDR3 DNA is TGTGCCAGCAGCTTCACAATGAACACTGAAGCTTTCTTT. Its translation is CASSFTMNTEAFF.

The rearrangement joins TRBV6-5 to TRBJ2-1; 7 bases are shared with TRBD2. Germline trimming cut 11 bases from V and 4 bases from J; bases unmatched to any gene: 8. The CDR3 contains 13 residues. The germline V gene encodes CDR1 MNHEY and CDR2 SVGAGI. In DNA form, the CDR3 reads TGTGCCGCCCGCCCTAGCGGTTACAATGAGCAGTTCTTC. Protein product: CAARPSGYNEQFF.

Ten or more counts support this clonotype. The V gene is TRBV7-8, the J gene TRBJ1-1; 8 nucleotides match TRBD1. The CDR3 runs 18 residues. V shed 4 bases, J shed 3 bases, and the junction held 16 bases outside the gene matches. Germline V CDR1 and CDR2: SGHVS, FQNEAQ. CDR3 bases: TGTGCCAGCAGCTCCACCTCCCGGGACAGGAGGGGGTACACTGAAGCTTTCTTT. It is translated as CASSSTSRDRRGYTEAFF.